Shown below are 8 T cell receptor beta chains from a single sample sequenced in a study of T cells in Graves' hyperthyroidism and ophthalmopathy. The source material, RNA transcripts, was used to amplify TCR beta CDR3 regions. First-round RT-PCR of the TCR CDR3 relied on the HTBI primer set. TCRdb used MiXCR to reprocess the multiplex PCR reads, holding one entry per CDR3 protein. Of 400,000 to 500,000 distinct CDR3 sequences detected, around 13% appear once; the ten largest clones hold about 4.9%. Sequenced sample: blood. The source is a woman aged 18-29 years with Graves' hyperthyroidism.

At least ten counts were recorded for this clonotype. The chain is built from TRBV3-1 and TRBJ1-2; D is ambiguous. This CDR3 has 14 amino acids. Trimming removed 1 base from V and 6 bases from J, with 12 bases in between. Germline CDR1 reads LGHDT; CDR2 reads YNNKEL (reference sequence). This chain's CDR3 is CASSQGGSANGYTF. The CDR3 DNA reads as TGTGCCAGCAGCCAAGGTGGCAGCGCCAATGGCTACACCTTC.

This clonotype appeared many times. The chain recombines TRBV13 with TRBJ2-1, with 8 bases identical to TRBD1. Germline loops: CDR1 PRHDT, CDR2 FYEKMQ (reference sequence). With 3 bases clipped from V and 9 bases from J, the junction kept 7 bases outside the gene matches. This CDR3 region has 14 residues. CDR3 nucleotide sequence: TGTGCCAGCAGCTTCCGTCCAGACAGGGGTGAGCAGTTCTTC. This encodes CASSFRPDRGEQFF.

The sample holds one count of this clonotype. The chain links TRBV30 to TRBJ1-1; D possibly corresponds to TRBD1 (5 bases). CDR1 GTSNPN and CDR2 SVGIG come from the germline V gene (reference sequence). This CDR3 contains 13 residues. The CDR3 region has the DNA TGTGTCGGGGGGAGGTCTATGAACACTGAAGCTTTCTTT. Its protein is CVGGRSMNTEAFF.

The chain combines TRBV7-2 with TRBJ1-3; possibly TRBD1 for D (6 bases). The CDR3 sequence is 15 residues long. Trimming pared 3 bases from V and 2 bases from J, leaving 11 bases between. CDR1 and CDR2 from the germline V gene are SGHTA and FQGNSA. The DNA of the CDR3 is TGTGCCAGCAGCTTCCCCAGGGGCACTGGAAACACCATATATTTT. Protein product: CASSFPRGTGNTIYF.

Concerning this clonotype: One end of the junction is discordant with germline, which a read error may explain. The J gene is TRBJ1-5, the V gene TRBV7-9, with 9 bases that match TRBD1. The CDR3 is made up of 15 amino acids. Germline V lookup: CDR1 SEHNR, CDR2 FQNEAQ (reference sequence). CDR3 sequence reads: CVSSLGGQGYQPQHF. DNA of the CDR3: TGTGTCAGCAGCCTAGGGGGACAGGGATATCAGCCCCAGCATTTT.

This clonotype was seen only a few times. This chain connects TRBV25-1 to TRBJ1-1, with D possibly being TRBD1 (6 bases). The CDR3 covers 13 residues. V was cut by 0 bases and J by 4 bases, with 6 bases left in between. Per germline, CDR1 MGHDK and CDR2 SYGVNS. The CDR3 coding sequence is TGTGCCAGCAGTGAATACAGGGGCACTGAAGCTTTCTTT. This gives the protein CASSEYRGTEAFF.

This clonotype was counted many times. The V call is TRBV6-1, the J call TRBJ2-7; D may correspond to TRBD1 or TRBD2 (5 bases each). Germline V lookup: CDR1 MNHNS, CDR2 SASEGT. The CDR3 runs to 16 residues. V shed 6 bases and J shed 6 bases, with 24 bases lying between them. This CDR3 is CASSRWGSGDLGEQYF. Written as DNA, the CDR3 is TGTGCCAGCAGCCGCTGGGGGAGCGGAGATCTGGGCGAGCAGTACTTC.

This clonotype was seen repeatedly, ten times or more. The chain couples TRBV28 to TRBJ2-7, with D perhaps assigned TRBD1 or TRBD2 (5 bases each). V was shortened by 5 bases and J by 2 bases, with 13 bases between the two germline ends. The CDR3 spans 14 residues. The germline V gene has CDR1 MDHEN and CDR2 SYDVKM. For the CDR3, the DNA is TGTGCCAGCAGTCCCGGGACGCTGACCTACGAGCAGTACTTC. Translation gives CASSPGTLTYEQYF. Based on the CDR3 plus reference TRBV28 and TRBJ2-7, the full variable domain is DVKVTQSSRYLVKRTGEKVFLECVQDMDHENMFWYRQDPGLGLRLIYFSYDVKMKEKGDIPEGYSVSREKKERFSLILESASTNQTSMYLCASSPGTLTYEQYFGPGTRLTVT.